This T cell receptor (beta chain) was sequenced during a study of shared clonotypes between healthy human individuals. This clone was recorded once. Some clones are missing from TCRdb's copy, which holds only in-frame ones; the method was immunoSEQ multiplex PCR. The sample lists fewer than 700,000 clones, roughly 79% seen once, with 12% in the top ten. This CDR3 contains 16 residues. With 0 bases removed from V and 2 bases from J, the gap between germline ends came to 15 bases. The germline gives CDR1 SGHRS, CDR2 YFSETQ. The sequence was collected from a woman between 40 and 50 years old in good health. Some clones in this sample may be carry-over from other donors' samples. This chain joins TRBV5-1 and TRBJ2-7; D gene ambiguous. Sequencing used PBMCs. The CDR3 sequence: CASSLDVVGGTYEQYF. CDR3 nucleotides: TGCGCCAGCAGCTTGGATGTAGTTGGCGGAACCTACGAGCAGTACTTC.